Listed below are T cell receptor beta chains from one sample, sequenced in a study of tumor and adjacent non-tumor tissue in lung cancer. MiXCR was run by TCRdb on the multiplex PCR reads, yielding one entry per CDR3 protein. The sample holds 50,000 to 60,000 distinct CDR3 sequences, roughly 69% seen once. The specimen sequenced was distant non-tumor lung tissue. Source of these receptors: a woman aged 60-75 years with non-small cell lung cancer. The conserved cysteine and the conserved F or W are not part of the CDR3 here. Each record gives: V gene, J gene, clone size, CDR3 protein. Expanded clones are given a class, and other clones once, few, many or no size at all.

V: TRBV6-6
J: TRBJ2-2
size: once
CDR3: ASCPGTGGTGERF

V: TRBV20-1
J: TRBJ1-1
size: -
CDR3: SVGSNTEAF

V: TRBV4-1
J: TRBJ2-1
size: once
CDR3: ASSRLARGGANEQF

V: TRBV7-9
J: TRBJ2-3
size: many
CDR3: ASSSAGGTDTQY

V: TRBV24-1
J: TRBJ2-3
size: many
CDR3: ATSGRQGAGTDTQY

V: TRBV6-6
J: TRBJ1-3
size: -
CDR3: AISTTRTLRGNTIY

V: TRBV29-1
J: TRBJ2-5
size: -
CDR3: SARRGEETQY

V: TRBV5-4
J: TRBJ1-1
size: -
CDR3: ASIRGDSGVRTEAF

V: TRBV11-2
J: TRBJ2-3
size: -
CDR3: ASSLRNGGTDTQC

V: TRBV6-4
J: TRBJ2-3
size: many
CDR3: ATSREGSADTQY

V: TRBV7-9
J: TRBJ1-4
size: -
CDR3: ASNHGRVNEKLF

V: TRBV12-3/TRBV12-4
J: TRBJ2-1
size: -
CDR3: VSSSRLVQRGDEQF

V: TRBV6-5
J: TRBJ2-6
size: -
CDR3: DSSREGGGGANVLT

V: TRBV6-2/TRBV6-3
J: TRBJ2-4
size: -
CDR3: VSSYYVQNIQY

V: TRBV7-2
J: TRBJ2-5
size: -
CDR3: ASRLASLGGETQY

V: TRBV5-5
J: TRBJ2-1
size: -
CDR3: TSSSNFGTTEDEQF

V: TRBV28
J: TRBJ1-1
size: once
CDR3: AGRPRGPTITEAF

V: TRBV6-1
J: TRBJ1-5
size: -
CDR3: VRRSNRDGQPQH

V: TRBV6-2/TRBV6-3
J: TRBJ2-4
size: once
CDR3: VSGPGQGDIQY

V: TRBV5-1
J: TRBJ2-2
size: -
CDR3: ASSSQGQGMAGELF

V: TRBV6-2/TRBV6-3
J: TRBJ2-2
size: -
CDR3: ASSFERFEGTGDLF

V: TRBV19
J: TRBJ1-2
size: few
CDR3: ASSILHGGNYGYT

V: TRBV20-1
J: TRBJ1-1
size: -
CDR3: SALRGPGTEAF

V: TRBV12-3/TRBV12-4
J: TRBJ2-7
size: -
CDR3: ASSFYGGQSYGQY

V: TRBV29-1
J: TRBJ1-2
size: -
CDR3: SNQRGLSGYT

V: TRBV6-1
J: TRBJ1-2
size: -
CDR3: ANTAQGINGYT

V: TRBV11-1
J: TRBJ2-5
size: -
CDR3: ASSQESGTQY

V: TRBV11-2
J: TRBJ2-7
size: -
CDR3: ASRSAGTVYQVSCEQY

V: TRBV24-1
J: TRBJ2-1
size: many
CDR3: ATSDTSGSLYEQF

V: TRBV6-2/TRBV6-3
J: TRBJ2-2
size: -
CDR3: ASSFSLAENAGELL

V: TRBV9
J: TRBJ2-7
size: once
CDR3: ASSFPGAGGTYEKY

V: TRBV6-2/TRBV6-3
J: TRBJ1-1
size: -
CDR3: ACRRPHVGGLNTESF

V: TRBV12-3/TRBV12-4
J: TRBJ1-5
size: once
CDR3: VSSSRDGLSNQPQH

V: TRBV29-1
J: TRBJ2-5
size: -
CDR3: SVGTSGEIQY

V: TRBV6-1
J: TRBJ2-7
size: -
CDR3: ASSEQGNILSYEQY

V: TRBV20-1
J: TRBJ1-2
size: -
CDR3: NAHTGTGGKGYT

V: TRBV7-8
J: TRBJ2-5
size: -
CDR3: ASSTLGTEETQY

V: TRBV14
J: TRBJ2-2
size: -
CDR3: TSSQPSSGGSTRELF

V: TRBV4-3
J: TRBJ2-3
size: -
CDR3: ASSHGISGADTQY

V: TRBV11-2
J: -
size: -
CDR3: ASSIWGSNQPQY